These 9 T cell receptor beta chains were sequenced from one sample in a study of long-term antiretroviral therapy in people with HIV. Version v3.0 of the immunoSEQ assay ran at survey level. Using immunoSEQ multiplex PCR, the repertoire was profiled, and TCRdb retains in-frame clones only, with some absent. The sample yields about 23,000 clones, roughly four fifths seen once. Sequenced material: unsorted PBMCs, taken 1.5 years after starting antiretroviral therapy. All receptors derive from a man aged 25 to 40 with HIV.

The V and J genes are TRBV2 and TRBJ2-5, with unresolved D. The germline V gene has CDR1 SNHLY and CDR2 FYNNEI. V lost 8 bases and J 5 bases, leaving 21 bases between the germline ends. The CDR3 consists of 15 residues. The CDR3: CASLGSWTATETQYF. In DNA form, the CDR3 reads TGTGCCAGCTTGGGGTCTTGGACGGCCACGGAGACCCAGTACTTC. Combining the CDR3 with reference TRBV2 and TRBJ2-5 gives the whole variable domain EPEVTQTPSHQVTQMGQEVILRCVPISNHLYFYWYRQILGQKVEFLVSFYNNEISEKSEIFDDQFSVERPDGSNFTLKIRSTKLEDSAMYFCASLGSWTATETQYFGPGTRLLVL.

This chain links TRBV7-9 with TRBJ2-5; D not resolved. The V end lost 5 bases, the J end lost 5 bases, and 9 bases lay between the germline ends. Germline V gives CDR1 SEHNR, CDR2 FQNEAQ (reference sequence). This CDR3 is built from 12 residues. DNA of the CDR3: TGTGCCAGCAGCCCTGACGGGGAGACCCAGTACTTC. Translated: CASSPDGETQYF.

The V call is TRBV19, the J call TRBJ2-2, with TRBD2 identical over 7 bases. In germline, CDR1 is LNHDA, CDR2 SQIVND (reference sequence). The length of the CDR3 is 14 residues. The J segment lost 1 base and the V segment lost 6 bases, leaving 2 bases of the junction unmatched. The CDR3 coding sequence is TGTGCCAGTAGGCCTAGCGGGAACACCGGGGAGCTGTTTTTT. Protein product: CASRPSGNTGELFF.

This clone turned up a few times. The V call is TRBV6-4, the J call TRBJ1-2; tentative D call: TRBD1 (6 bases). V shed 3 bases and J shed 8 bases, with 10 bases lying between them. The germline V gene encodes CDR1 MRHNA and CDR2 SNTAGT. This CDR3 is 12 amino acids long. The CDR3 loop reads CASSETGLGYTF. Written as DNA, the CDR3 is TGTGCCAGCAGTGAGACAGGTTTGGGCTACACCTTC.

V and J are TRBV5-1 and TRBJ1-2, with D unclear. The CDR3 consists of 14 residues. CDR1 and CDR2 from the germline V gene are SGHRS and YFSETQ. Trimming pared 0 bases from V and 0 bases from J, leaving 6 bases between. The CDR3 region has the DNA TGCGCCAGCAGCTTGGTTGCCGCTAACTATGGCTACACCTTC. This sequence encodes CASSLVAANYGYTF.

CDR3 sequence: CASSPPTGRALYTQYF. In DNA, the CDR3 is TGTGCCAGCTCACCACCGACCGGGAGGGCCCTATATACGCAGTATTTT. This chain connects TRBV18 to TRBJ2-3, with TRBD2 matching 8 bases. J was trimmed by 7 bases and V by 0 bases; bases with no gene match: 9. The V gene's germline CDR1 is KGHSH and CDR2 LQKENI. The CDR3 sequence is 16 residues long.

The chain recombines TRBV11-2 with TRBJ2-1, with TRBD2 matching over 8 bases. V lost 2 bases, J lost 7 bases, and 7 bases stayed unmatched. CDR1 SGHAT and CDR2 FQNNGV come from the germline V gene. CDR3 size: 15 residues. The CDR3: CASSLLVAGNNEQFF. CDR3 coding DNA: TGTGCCAGCAGCTTACTCGTAGCGGGGAATAATGAGCAGTTCTTC.

The chain links TRBV7-9 to TRBJ2-7; 9 bases are shared with TRBD2. V gave up 5 bases and J gave up 0 bases; unmatched junction bases: 8. This CDR3 is 16 amino acids long. Germline values: CDR1 SEHNR, CDR2 FQNEAQ (reference sequence). The CDR3 coding sequence is TGTGCCAGCAGCCAACCTAGCGGGACGAGCTCCTACGAGCAGTACTTC. Its translation: CASSQPSGTSSYEQYF.

V is TRBV4-1 and J is TRBJ2-7; D gene ambiguous. The CDR3 runs to 15 residues. Germline V CDR1 and CDR2: MGHRA, YSYEKL. The V gene lost 4 bases and the J gene lost 0 bases, with 13 bases spanning the gap. Written as DNA, the CDR3 is TGCGCCAGCAGCCTCGAGGCGGTTAGCTCCTACGAGCAGTACTTC. The encoded protein is CASSLEAVSSYEQYF.